This T cell receptor beta chain appears in the sequencing data of a study of blood T cells in healthy people across ages. With a J-beta primer mix and a sample-barcoded 5' primer, a second PCR ran about 6 to 11 cycles. In TCRdb, the 5' RACE reads were re-called with MiXCR into one record per CDR3 protein. The sample has 730,000 or so distinct CDR3 sequences, 40% to 45% seen once. General observations from the study: There were more naive CD4+ cells and higher diversity in long-lived donors than in aged donors.

Many counts were recorded for this clonotype. Its antigen is unidentified. The clonotype was recovered from an elderly man in good health. The sample was blood.

CDR3 amino acids: CSAADRGGREQYF. The DNA for the CDR3 is TGCAGCGCCGCGGACAGAGGGGGACGGGAGCAGTACTTC. The V gene is TRBV29-1, the J gene TRBJ2-7; the D gene is possibly TRBD1 (6 bases). The CDR3 is 13 amino acids. Between the trimmed V and J ends, which lost 7 bases and 7 bases, there was a span of 20 bases. Germline CDR1 SQVTM, CDR2 ANQGSEA.